The 21 T cell receptor beta chains below all came from one sample that was sequenced in a study of cytomegalovirus exposure and HLA in healthy donors. It was with 60 Vbeta and 13 Jbeta primers that the PCR ran. The protocol was immunoSEQ multiplex PCR, while the TCRdb copy is restricted to in-frame clones and leaves out a portion. The table includes some 140,000 clones, about four fifths detected once. Sequenced: PBMCs. These receptor sequences come from a man between 18 and 35 years old in good health and CMV-seronegative.

The chain carries TRBV2 and TRBJ1-5; no clear D gene. CDR3 length equals 16 residues. In germline, CDR1 is SNHLY, CDR2 FYNNEI. Trimming removed 4 bases from V and 0 bases from J, with 13 bases in between. The CDR3 nucleotides are TGTGCCAGCAGTGGGTACGGAGGGTATAGCAATCAGCCCCAGCATTTT. It is translated as CASSGYGGYSNQPQHF.

J is TRBJ2-7 and V is TRBV5-1, with 10 bases matching TRBD2. Trimming cost V 2 bases and J 2 bases; bases outside gene matches: 1. The CDR3 runs to 14 residues. The germline V gene has CDR1 SGHRS and CDR2 YFSETQ. CDR3 coding DNA: TGCGCCAGCAGCTTTAGCGGGGGGACCTACGAGCAGTACTTC. This sequence encodes CASSFSGGTYEQYF.

The V call is TRBV6-1, the J call TRBJ2-5; 10 bases are a match to TRBD1. The V gene end was trimmed by 8 bases and the J gene end by 2 bases; junction bases not matched to a gene: 8. The germline V gene encodes CDR1 MNHNS and CDR2 SASEGT. This CDR3 contains 15 residues. The CDR3 DNA reads TGTGCCAGCCGCCCTGGGACAGGGGAGCAAGAGACCCAGTACTTC. Its protein product is CASRPGTGEQETQYF.

The genes are TRBV5-1 and TRBJ1-2; TRBD1 is a possible D gene (5 bases). The CDR3 is 16 residues long. Per the germline V gene, CDR1 is SGHRS and CDR2 is YFSETQ. V dropped 3 bases and J dropped 5 bases, with 20 bases sitting between them. The CDR3 region is CASSWQPGDLAYGYTF. The CDR3 DNA follows: TGCGCCAGCAGCTGGCAACCGGGGGATCTGGCGTATGGCTACACCTTC.

The rearrangement links TRBV6-1 to TRBJ1-6; D is uncertain. V dropped 3 bases and J dropped 6 bases, with 6 bases sitting between them. The germline V gene encodes CDR1 MNHNS and CDR2 SASEGT. This CDR3 is built from 13 residues. The CDR3 region is CASSDQSNSPLHF. In DNA, the CDR3 is TGTGCCAGCAGTGACCAGTCTAATTCACCCCTCCACTTT.

The chain uses TRBV5-1 and TRBJ2-5; TRBD1 matches 8 bases. The CDR3 totals 17 residues. J gave up 1 base and V 5 bases, and 13 bases lay outside the gene matches. CDR1 SGHRS and CDR2 YFSETQ come from the germline V gene. The CDR3 sequence: CASRGTGEKGFQETQYF. CDR3 DNA: TGCGCCAGCAGGGGGACAGGAGAAAAGGGCTTCCAAGAGACCCAGTACTTC. Filled out from reference TRBV5-1 and TRBJ2-5, the complete variable domain reads KAGVTQTPRYLIKTRGQQVTLSCSPISGHRSVSWYQQTPGQGLQFLFEYFSETQRNKGNFPGRFSGRQFSNSRSEMNVSTLELGDSALYLCASRGTGEKGFQETQYFGPGTRLLVL.

The chain has TRBV5-4 and TRBJ1-1; D uncertain. Trimming removed 1 base at V and 1 base at J, with 8 bases between. Germline lookup yields CDR1 SGHNT and CDR2 YYREEE (reference sequence). The CDR3 has 14 residues. CDR3 sequence reads: CASSLITENTEAFF. The CDR3 coding sequence is TGTGCCAGCAGCTTGATCACAGAGAACACTGAAGCTTTCTTT.

The sample holds a few counts of this clone. The V and J genes are TRBV6-5 and TRBJ1-2; D is perhaps TRBD1 (5 bases). CDR1 is MNHEY and CDR2 is SVGAGI in the germline V gene. Between the trimmed V and J ends, which lost 7 bases and 1 base, there was a span of 16 bases. The CDR3 runs to 15 residues. CDR3 DNA: TGTGCCAGCACCGGAGGGGACTATTTTAACTATGGCTACACCTTC. Translation: CASTGGDYFNYGYTF.

V is TRBV13 and J is TRBJ1-2; D uncertain. Germline CDR1 reads PRHDT; CDR2 reads FYEKMQ (reference sequence). Trimming cost V 4 bases and J 8 bases, with 17 bases left between them. This CDR3 is 14 amino acids long. CDR3: CASSSLGGVDGYTF. CDR3 nucleotides: TGTGCCAGCAGCTCGCTAGGTGGAGTAGACGGCTACACCTTC.

The chain carries TRBV10-2 and TRBJ2-1; 8 nucleotides match TRBD1. CDR1 is WSHSY, CDR2 SAAADI, per germline. The trim removed 2 bases at V and 10 bases at J, leaving 10 bases unmatched. CDR3 length equals 15 residues. The CDR3 DNA is TGCGCCAGCAGTGAGGGCAGGGGGCTGCCCAGGGAGCAGTTCTTC. It yields the protein CASSEGRGLPREQFF.

V usage is TRBV28 and J usage is TRBJ1-1; 9 nucleotides align to TRBD1. Per germline, CDR1 MDHEN and CDR2 SYDVKM. The CDR3 totals 15 residues. J lost 5 bases, V lost 5 bases, and 9 bases had no gene match. The CDR3 DNA sequence: TGTGCCAGCAGTCCCACGGGACAGGGAAGGACTGAAGCTTTCTTT. This translates into CASSPTGQGRTEAFF.

V gene TRBV28 combines with J gene TRBJ1-2; D possibly corresponds to TRBD1 (5 bases). V shed 6 bases and J shed 0 bases, with 8 bases lying between them. CDR3 length equals 13 residues. Germline V CDR1 and CDR2: MDHEN, SYDVKM. The CDR3 here is CASRTGANYGYTF. CDR3 in DNA: TGTGCCAGCAGAACGGGGGCTAACTATGGCTACACCTTC.

The J gene is TRBJ2-5, the V gene TRBV10-3; 9 nucleotides agree with TRBD2. Germline V gene sequence: CDR1 ENHRY, CDR2 SYGVKD. V lost 1 base and J lost 2; bases outside the gene matches: 5. This CDR3 is 16 amino acids long. CDR3 protein: CAISEWSSGVQETQYF. The DNA for the CDR3 is TGTGCCATCAGTGAGTGGTCTAGCGGGGTTCAAGAGACCCAGTACTTC.

Turning to this clone: The junction departs from the called germline gene at one end, perhaps through a read error. Other nucleotide sequences in the sample specify the same CDR3. The genes are TRBV6-1 and TRBJ1-2, with D perhaps matching TRBD1 (6 bases). Germline CDR1 and CDR2: MNHNS and SASEGT. The CDR3 sequence is 19 residues long. The CDR3: CASSENTEDYSEGGYGYTF. The CDR3 DNA reads TGTGCCAGTAGTGAAAACACTGAGGATTACTCTGAAGGGGGCTATGGCTACACCTTC.

This clone has more than one count but fewer than ten. The V and J genes are TRBV28 and TRBJ1-2; no clear D. Trimming removed 10 bases from V and 1 base from J, with 22 bases in between. This CDR3 is built from 16 residues. Germline V gives CDR1 MDHEN, CDR2 SYDVKM. The CDR3 reads CAMQLGPAGSNYGYTF. The CDR3 DNA follows: TGTGCCATGCAATTAGGGCCCGCGGGGAGTAACTATGGCTACACCTTC.

The rearrangement joins TRBV7-2 to TRBJ1-1; TRBD1 matches at 7 bases. Germline CDR1 SGHTA, CDR2 FQGNSA. This CDR3 has 15 residues. The junction had 11 bases not matched to a gene; V was cut back by 5 bases and J by 5 bases. CDR3: CASSARQGVWTEAFF. DNA for the CDR3: TGTGCCAGCAGCGCTAGACAGGGCGTATGGACTGAAGCTTTCTTT.

This clone was detected a few times. The chain combines TRBV9 with TRBJ2-2; 9 bases fit TRBD2. Germline V gene lookup returns CDR1 SGDLS and CDR2 YYNGEE. The V gene end was trimmed by 4 bases and the J gene end by 8 bases; junction bases not matched to a gene: 15. The CDR3 extends over 17 amino acids. Here the CDR3 reads CASSPRLGSGGPGELFF. As DNA, the CDR3 is TGTGCCAGCAGCCCTCGATTGGGTAGCGGGGGTCCTGGGGAGCTGTTTTTT.

The CDR3 is CASSLDITGWLAGGTDTQYF. In DNA form, the CDR3 reads TGTGCCAGCAGCTTAGATATCACGGGTTGGCTAGCGGGGGGAACAGATACGCAGTATTTT. This chain links TRBV11-2 with TRBJ2-3; 11 bases align to TRBD2. Germline V gives CDR1 SGHAT, CDR2 FQNNGV. V shed 0 bases and J 3 bases; nucleotides not matched to a gene: 14. This CDR3 has 20 residues.

The rearrangement links TRBV7-2 to TRBJ2-4; the D gene is possibly TRBD1 (5 bases). The CDR3 extends over 13 amino acids. Germline CDR1 and CDR2: SGHTA and FQGNSA. Trimming stripped 7 bases from V and 0 bases from J, with 7 bases between. In DNA, the CDR3 is TGTGCCAGCAACCAGGGAGCCAAAAACATTCAGTACTTC. Translating gives CASNQGAKNIQYF.

This clone was seen more than once but under ten times. J is TRBJ2-3 and V is TRBV5-1, with D possibly being TRBD2 (5 bases). Germline V CDR1 and CDR2: SGHRS, YFSETQ. V lost 1 base and J lost 3, with 15 bases in between. This CDR3 region has 16 residues. The chain's CDR3 is CASSLQARGSTDTQYF. Here the CDR3 DNA reads TGCGCCAGCAGCTTGCAAGCTCGGGGTTCAACAGATACGCAGTATTTT.

This clone was seen a handful of times. V usage is TRBV6-5 and J usage is TRBJ2-5; 7 bases map to TRBD2. The CDR3 is made up of 15 amino acids. CDR1 MNHEY and CDR2 SVGAGI come from the germline V gene. J was trimmed by 4 bases and V by 0 bases; bases with no gene match: 5. This CDR3 is CASSYSPSGVETQYF. For the CDR3, the DNA is TGTGCCAGCAGTTACTCACCCAGCGGGGTAGAGACCCAGTACTTC.